This T cell receptor (beta chain) was recovered during a study of shared clonotypes between healthy human individuals. In regard to this clone: The target antigen is unknown.

Study outcomes and limitations: Generation of non-shared clonotypes was less probable than generation of clonotypes shared by all four donors.

The method was immunoSEQ multiplex PCR; TCRdb's version includes in-frame clones alone and lacks a portion of them. The table has around 2,000,000 clones, around 95% seen once; the top ten hold around 0.13%. V lost 2 bases and J lost 7, with 9 bases in between. The CDR3 contains 13 residues. The germline V gene encodes CDR1 SGHRS and CDR2 YFSETQ. What was sequenced was naive CD4+ T cells sorted from blood. As for subset: CD45RA+ positively selected. The chain carries TRBV5-1 and TRBJ2-2; D gene ambiguous. The TCR comes from a man younger than 30 in good health. The CDR3: CASSFRTNGELFF. The CDR3 DNA is TGCGCCAGCAGCTTTCGGACCAACGGGGAGCTGTTTTTT.